The rows below give T cell receptor beta chains drawn from one sample of a study of cytomegalovirus exposure and HLA in healthy donors. The method was immunoSEQ multiplex PCR; TCRdb's version includes in-frame clones alone and lacks a portion of them. Among roughly 110,000 clones, about three quarters were seen once, and the ten largest hold around 5.8%. Sequenced sample: PBMCs. Receptors were obtained from a woman in her 50s in good health and CMV-seropositive. Both conserved end residues are part of each CDR3. A D gene is named only where the DNA matches it firmly. Rows may omit the clone size; those that give it use once, few, many or a size class.

.	TRBV7-8	.	TRBJ1-5	TGTGCCAGCAGCTTACAGGGGACATATAGCAATCAGCCCCAGCATTTT	CASSLQGTYSNQPQHF
.	TRBV7-3	TRBD1	TRBJ2-3	TGTGCCAGCAGCTCTCTACTCTCGCGTATAGGGACAGGGGCAGATACGCAGTATTTT	CASSSLLSRIGTGADTQYF
.	TRBV19	TRBD1	TRBJ2-7	TGTGCCAGTAGTATACCGGGACAGCTGCCCTACGAGCAGTACTTC	CASSIPGQLPYEQYF
.	TRBV30	.	TRBJ1-6	TGTGCCTGGAGTGTACGAACAGGCACTAATTCACCCCTCCACTTT	CAWSVRTGTNSPLHF
.	TRBV5-1	TRBD2	TRBJ2-3	TGCGCCAGCAGCGCTAGCGGGGGGTTCACAGATACGCAGTATTTT	CASSASGGFTDTQYF
.	TRBV25-1	.	TRBJ1-6	TGTGCCAGCAGTGAGGCGGGAAGGAGTTCACCCCTCCACTTT	CASSEAGRSSPLHF
.	TRBV9	TRBD2	TRBJ2-2	TGTGCCAGCAGCTTAACCGGGACTAGAAGTACCGGGGAGCTGTTTTTT	CASSLTGTRSTGELFF
.	TRBV4-2	.	TRBJ2-5	TGTGCCAGCAGCCCAGCGGGGCGGGGGCGACAAGAGACCCAGTACTTC	CASSPAGRGRQETQYF
.	TRBV9	TRBD2	TRBJ2-2	TGTGCCAGCAGCGTAGAATGGGGGGGCACCGGGGAGCTGTTTTTT	CASSVEWGGTGELFF
once	TRBV10-3	.	TRBJ1-1	TGTGCCATCAGCGATAATTATTCGACGGGTCAGGTCGGGGGAGCTTTCTTT	CAISDNYSTGQVGGAFF
once	TRBV25-1	.	TRBJ2-5	TGTGCCAGCAGTGAATTTAGGGGGACACAAGAGACCCAGTACTTC	CASSEFRGTQETQYF
.	TRBV30	TRBD2	TRBJ2-3	TGTGCCTGGAGTGGGACTAGCGGGGATACGCAGTATTTT	CAWSGTSGDTQYF
.	TRBV28	.	TRBJ1-1	TGTGCCAGCAGTTTACCAGGGTCATTCCCGAACACTGAAGCTTTCTTT	CASSLPGSFPNTEAFF